These 24 T cell receptor beta chains were sequenced from one sample in a study of early T cells in non-severe SARS-CoV-2 infection. TCRdb called the 5' RACE reads again in MiXCR, with one record for every CDR3 protein. Found here are approximately 100,000 distinct CDR3 sequences, 14% of them singletons; the top ten hold about 6.1%. Sequenced: whole blood. Receptors originate from an adult who was a healthcare worker with PCR-confirmed SARS-CoV-2 infection or an uninfected control (not recorded which).

In its sample, this clonotype was seen a few times. J is TRBJ1-1 and V is TRBV11-2; 10 nucleotides match TRBD1. This CDR3 has 14 amino acids. Looked up from germline, CDR1 is SGHAT and CDR2 is FQNNGV. The trim removed 4 bases at V and 2 bases at J, leaving 1 base unmatched. The CDR3 region has the DNA TGTGCCAGCAGCTCGACAGGGGGCAACACTGAAGCTTTCTTT. Protein: CASSSTGGNTEAFF.

This clonotype was seen a few times. The rearrangement uses TRBV6-6 and TRBJ1-3; D is possibly TRBD1 (5 bases). Per germline, CDR1 MNHNY and CDR2 SVGAGI (reference sequence). The germline V and J ends were trimmed by 2 bases and 0 bases, with 11 bases remaining between them. This CDR3 contains 16 residues. CDR3 sequence: CASSYRDPASGNTIYF. The CDR3 region has the DNA TGTGCCAGCAGTTACCGGGACCCAGCCTCTGGAAACACCATATATTTT.

This clonotype was detected only a few times. The chain carries TRBV19 and TRBJ1-1; D remains unclear. V dropped 3 bases and J dropped 1 base, with 18 bases sitting between them. CDR3 length equals 17 residues. CDR1 and CDR2 from the germline V gene are LNHDA and SQIVND (reference sequence). In nucleotides, the CDR3 is TGTGCCAGTAGTATTGGGGTGACCGAAGAGGGGAACACTGAAGCTTTCTTT. The encoded protein is CASSIGVTEEGNTEAFF.

This clonotype showed up many times. The chain uses TRBV29-1 and TRBJ1-1; D not resolved. The V gene's germline CDR1 is SQVTM and CDR2 ANQGSEA. The CDR3 spans 11 residues. The CDR3 bases are TGCAGTGCGGGGAGAAACACTGAAGCTTTCTTT. As protein: CSAGRNTEAFF.

There are a few counts of this clonotype. The CDR3 DNA is TGTGCCAGCAGCCAAGATGAGCTAGCGGGGTACAATGAGCAGTTCTTC. Translated: CASSQDELAGYNEQFF. This chain connects TRBV3-1 to TRBJ2-1, with TRBD2 matching over 9 bases. The CDR3 spans 16 residues. Germline CDR1 is LGHDT and CDR2 is YNNKEL (reference sequence). V lost 0 bases and J lost 4; bases outside the gene matches: 4.

This clonotype has ten or more counts. At one end the junction does not follow the germline gene, possibly because of a read error. The chain uses TRBV7-7 and TRBJ2-5; 7 bases are shared with TRBD1. The CDR3 loop spans 15 amino acids. Germline CDR1 is SSHAT and CDR2 is FNYEAQ (reference sequence). CDR3 amino acids: CASSLVRDSPKTQYF. In DNA form, the CDR3 reads TGTGCTAGCAGCTTAGTCCGGGACAGCCCTAAGACCCAGTACTTC.

This chain uses TRBV12-3 or TRBV12-4 with TRBJ1-4; D is perhaps TRBD1 (5 bases). The CDR3 has 20 amino acids. V lost 5 bases and J lost 0, with 25 bases in between. The CDR3 region has the DNA TGTGCCAGCAGTCCCCATTCGGGGGGGATTCGACCTTCAACTAATGAAAAACTGTTTTTT. The encoded protein is CASSPHSGGIRPSTNEKLFF.

This clonotype was detected ten times or more. CDR3 in amino acids: CSARDQLVQHTQYF. The CDR3 DNA reads as TGCAGTGCTAGAGATCAACTAGTTCAGCATACGCAGTATTTT. V is TRBV20-1 and J is TRBJ2-3; TRBD2 is a possible D gene (5 bases). V was trimmed by 0 bases and J by 7 bases, leaving 14 bases between them. Germline-derived CDR1 and CDR2 are DFQATT and SNEGSKA (reference sequence). This CDR3 spans 14 amino acids.

Many counts were recorded for this clonotype. This chain links TRBV9 with TRBJ1-6; maybe TRBD1 (5 bases). This CDR3 has 15 residues. CDR1 SGDLS and CDR2 YYNGEE come from the germline V gene. With 4 bases removed from V and 4 bases from J, the gap between germline ends came to 12 bases. As DNA, the CDR3 is TGTGCCAGCAGCTCCGGACATCCTTATAATTCACCCCTCCACTTT. It specifies CASSSGHPYNSPLHF.

This sequence joins TRBV29-1 and TRBJ2-5, with a tentative D call TRBD1 (5 bases). Germline lookup yields CDR1 SQVTM and CDR2 ANQGSEA. Trimming took off 5 bases at V and 3 bases at J, with 7 bases between the two ends. CDR3 size: 11 residues. DNA for the CDR3: TGCAGCGTTTGGGGCGAAGAGACCCAGTACTTC. Translating it yields CSVWGEETQYF.

This clonotype has only a few counts. V is TRBV5-1 and J is TRBJ2-3; D could derive from TRBD1 or TRBD2 (5 bases each). The CDR3 spans 15 residues. V was trimmed by 0 bases and J by 5 bases, leaving 13 bases between them. Germline V gene data show CDR1 as SGHRS and CDR2 as YFSETQ. The CDR3 sequence is CASSLGRGGQDTQYF. The CDR3 coding sequence is TGCGCCAGCAGCTTGGGACGGGGCGGCCAAGATACGCAGTATTTT.

The V call is TRBV5-1, the J call TRBJ1-2; 10 bases map to TRBD1. The V and J ends lost 0 bases and 4 bases, in that order; junction bases with no gene match: 3. CDR3 size: 15 residues. Germline CDR1 and CDR2: SGHRS and YFSETQ. Written as DNA, the CDR3 is TGCGCCAGCAGCTTGGGACAGGGGGCCGTCTATGGCTACACCTTC. Its translation is CASSLGQGAVYGYTF.

The chain combines TRBV29-1 with TRBJ1-2; 7 bases agree with TRBD1. Germline loops: CDR1 SQVTM, CDR2 ANQGSEA. Trimming at V came to 7 bases and at J to 4 bases, leaving 3 bases not matched to a gene. The CDR3 runs to 11 residues. CDR3 protein: CSGDSLYGYTF. The CDR3 DNA reads as TGCAGCGGGGACAGCCTCTATGGCTACACCTTC.

This clonotype was counted between two and nine times. The chain employs TRBV7-3 and TRBJ2-1; the D gene is possibly TRBD2 (5 bases). Germline CDR1 SGHTA, CDR2 FQGTGA. The CDR3 runs 16 residues. The ends were cut back, 5 bases at V and 0 bases at J, with 14 bases in the middle. CDR3 nucleotides: TGTGCCAGCAGCCCATGGAGGTATAGCTCCTACAATGAGCAGTTCTTC. It yields the protein CASSPWRYSSYNEQFF.

This clonotype was observed a handful of times. The chain is built from TRBV6-6 and TRBJ2-2, with 7 bases that match TRBD1. V was clipped by 6 bases and J by 1 base; unmatched bases: 2. Germline assignment: CDR1 MNHNY and CDR2 SVGAGI (reference sequence). The CDR3 is 14 amino acids. The CDR3 coding sequence is TGTGCCAGCAGCAGACAGGGGAACACCGGGGAGCTGTTTTTT. Translating gives CASSRQGNTGELFF.

The J gene is TRBJ2-7, the V gene TRBV28; D is possibly TRBD2 (6 bases). Trimming took off 6 bases at V and 3 bases at J, with 18 bases between the two ends. Germline V gene lookup returns CDR1 MDHEN and CDR2 SYDVKM. The CDR3 loop spans 15 amino acids. CDR3 protein: CASRSSGSDYYEQYF. DNA of the CDR3: TGTGCCAGCAGATCCTCAGGGTCGGACTACTACGAGCAGTACTTC.

This clonotype was recorded many times. The chain uses TRBV20-1 and TRBJ2-3; possible D gene TRBD2, 6 bases. This CDR3 has 14 residues. The V and J ends lost 5 bases and 1 base respectively, with 13 bases between them. Germline V CDR1 and CDR2: DFQATT, SNEGSKA (reference sequence). CDR3 amino acids: CSAGPGGGTDTQYF. The CDR3 nucleotides read TGCAGTGCTGGGCCGGGCGGGGGCACAGATACGCAGTATTTT.

There are a few counts of this clonotype. The gene calls are TRBV3-1 and TRBJ1-6, with TRBD1 matching over 8 bases. V lost 3 bases to trimming and J lost 11 bases; unmatched junction nucleotides: 9. The CDR3 length is 15 residues. From germline, CDR1 is LGHDT and CDR2 YNNKEL (reference sequence). The CDR3 is CASSHRTGSNPPLHF. CDR3 bases: TGTGCCAGCAGCCACAGGACAGGGTCGAACCCACCCCTCCACTTT.

There are a few counts of this clonotype. This sequence joins TRBV5-1 and TRBJ2-7, with D possibly TRBD1 on 5 matching bases. The V end lost 0 bases, the J end lost 2 bases, and 12 bases lay between the germline ends. The CDR3 runs 15 residues. Germline V gives CDR1 SGHRS, CDR2 YFSETQ. DNA for the CDR3: TGCGCCAGCAGCTTGGGAAATCCAGGGCCCTACGAGCAGTACTTC. It translates to CASSLGNPGPYEQYF.

This clonotype was counted at least ten times. This chain uses TRBV29-1 with TRBJ2-6; D remains ambiguous. The length of the CDR3 is 14 residues. The V end lost 2 bases, the J end lost 0 bases, and 5 bases lay between the germline ends. Germline assignment: CDR1 SQVTM and CDR2 ANQGSEA. The CDR3 DNA sequence: TGCAGCGTTGAACTGAACTCTGGGGCCAACGTCCTGACTTTC. Translation: CSVELNSGANVLTF.

The V gene is TRBV6-6, the J gene TRBJ1-2; D unclear. This CDR3 is built from 16 residues. Trimming took off 6 bases at V and 2 bases at J, with 19 bases between the two ends. Germline CDR1 is MNHNY and CDR2 is SVGAGI (reference sequence). The DNA of the CDR3 is TGTGCCAGCAGAAGCGGCAGCGGGGTTTTGAACTATGGCTACACCTTC. Its protein is CASRSGSGVLNYGYTF.

This clonotype came up many times. The chain couples TRBV28 to TRBJ2-7; the D call may be TRBD1 or TRBD2 (5 bases each). The CDR3 covers 13 residues. V was clipped by 2 bases and J by 5 bases, with 10 bases between them. Germline CDR1 MDHEN, CDR2 SYDVKM. Here the CDR3 reads CASSLRRGDEQYF. The CDR3 DNA reads as TGTGCCAGCAGTTTAAGGAGAGGGGACGAGCAGTACTTC.

Only a few counts were recorded for this clonotype. This sequence joins TRBV19 and TRBJ2-1; D is perhaps TRBD1 (5 bases). CDR1 is LNHDA and CDR2 is SQIVND in the germline V gene (reference sequence). The CDR3 loop spans 13 amino acids. The germline V and J ends were trimmed by 3 bases and 8 bases, with 11 bases remaining between them. This CDR3 is CASSIGALDEQFF. The CDR3 DNA is TGTGCCAGTAGTATTGGGGCACTCGATGAGCAGTTCTTC. The full variable domain, completed using reference TRBV19 and TRBJ2-1, is DGGITQSPKYLFRKEGQNVTLSCEQNLNHDAMYWYRQDPGQGLRLIYYSQIVNDFQKGDIAEGYSVSREKKESFPLTVTSAQKNPTAFYLCASSIGALDEQFFGPGTRLTVL.

This chain joins TRBV6-5 and TRBJ1-2; no clear D. The V gene lost 3 bases and the J gene lost 4 bases, with 9 bases spanning the gap. This CDR3 has 13 amino acids. Germline CDR1 reads MNHEY; CDR2 reads SVGAGI. The CDR3 nucleotides are TGTGCCAGCAGTTATTCCCGGACCTATGGCTACACCTTC. This translates into CASSYSRTYGYTF.